These 32 T cell receptor beta chains were sequenced from one sample in a study of PD-1 blockade in classical Hodgkin lymphoma. Every patient relapsed after autologous stem cell transplantation, and brentuximab vedotin exposure varied. Clones were read by immunoSEQ multiplex PCR, and TCRdb kept only the in-frame ones, dropping some. The sample yields 9,500 to 10,000 clones, 80% to 95% seen once. Sequences were derived from peripheral blood mononuclear cells (PBMCs), sampled at baseline. The receptors were gathered from a human donor with classical Hodgkin lymphoma.

CDR3 region: CASRLECLGQRHYEQYF. In DNA form, the CDR3 reads TGTGCAAGTCGCTTAGAATGCCTGGGGCAGAGGCACTACGAGCAGTACTTC. The chain links TRBV12-2 to TRBJ2-7; TRBD1 reflects the table's D call only, with no check against the DNA. TRBV12-2 is tagged as a pseudogene. CDR3 length: 17 amino acids.

In this sample, this clone turned up once. V gene TRBV7-9 combines with J gene TRBJ1-4; D gene uncertain. The germline V gene encodes CDR1 SEHNR and CDR2 FQNEAQ (reference sequence). The V and J ends lost 5 bases and 7 bases respectively, with 11 bases between them. The CDR3 runs to 13 residues. CDR3 sequence reads: CASSPIASEKLFF. The CDR3 DNA is TGTGCCAGCAGCCCCATAGCAAGTGAAAAACTGTTTTTT.

This clone occurred once. This sequence joins TRBV4-1 and TRBJ1-2; D uncertain. The germline gives CDR1 MGHRA, CDR2 YSYEKL. Trimming removed 3 bases at V and 4 bases at J, with 15 bases between. There are 15 residues in the CDR3. CDR3 in DNA: TGCGCCAGCAGCCACCAGCAGGAGAAGGCCTATGGCTACACCTTC. Translating it yields CASSHQQEKAYGYTF.

The chain joins TRBV7-9 to TRBJ1-1, with 9 bases matching TRBD1. Unmatched junction bases numbered 14, after V lost 2 bases and J lost 4 bases. The CDR3 extends over 18 amino acids. Germline V gene lookup returns CDR1 SEHNR and CDR2 FQNEAQ (reference sequence). The CDR3 spells CASSLRPGQGRGSTEAFF. Written as DNA, the CDR3 is TGTGCCAGCAGCTTAAGACCGGGACAGGGCCGGGGGAGCACTGAAGCTTTCTTT.

This chain connects TRBV14 to TRBJ1-1; D gene unclear. CDR1 is SGHDN, CDR2 FVKESK, per germline. CDR3 length equals 17 residues. The germline V and J ends were trimmed by 2 bases and 2 bases, with 18 bases remaining between them. The chain's CDR3 is CASSQRRESRGNTEAFF. CDR3 DNA sequence: TGTGCCAGCAGCCAAAGGAGGGAGAGCCGCGGCAACACTGAAGCTTTCTTT.

J is TRBJ2-7 and V is TRBV9; TRBD2 aligns across 12 bases. The length of the CDR3 is 18 residues. The V and J ends lost 3 bases and 3 bases, in that order; junction bases with no gene match: 13. Per germline, CDR1 SGDLS and CDR2 YYNGEE. The CDR3 nucleotides read TGTGCCAGCAGCGCCCCCTTCCCCCTAGCGGGAGGGCACTACGAGCAGTACTTC. The encoded protein is CASSAPFPLAGGHYEQYF.

The CDR3 DNA reads TGTGCCAGCAGCCCTAGTGTGTATCAGCCCCAGCATTTT. It translates to CASSPSVYQPQHF. V and J are TRBV11-3 and TRBJ1-5; D not resolved. V gave up 5 bases and J gave up 5 bases, with 10 bases separating them. The germline CDR1 and CDR2 sequences are SGHNT and YENEEA. The CDR3 loop spans 13 amino acids.

The chain uses TRBV5-1 and TRBJ1-6, with D uncertain. CDR1 and CDR2 from the germline V gene are SGHRS and YFSETQ. This CDR3 contains 16 residues. V was pared by 0 bases and J by 0 bases, with 7 bases between. The CDR3 sequence: CASSLDASSYNSPLHF. CDR3 nucleotide sequence: TGCGCCAGCAGCTTGGACGCTAGCTCCTATAATTCACCCCTCCACTTT. The full variable domain, completed using reference TRBV5-1 and TRBJ1-6, is KAGVTQTPRYLIKTRGQQVTLSCSPISGHRSVSWYQQTPGQGLQFLFEYFSETQRNKGNFPGRFSGRQFSNSRSEMNVSTLELGDSALYLCASSLDASSYNSPLHFGNGTRLTVT.

The chain joins TRBV7-2 to TRBJ2-7; 10 bases agree with TRBD1. Germline CDR1 SGHTA, CDR2 FQGNSA. There are 14 residues in the CDR3. V lost 5 bases to trimming and J lost 5 bases; unmatched junction nucleotides: 6. The CDR3 sequence is CASSRQGARNEQYF. In nucleotides, the CDR3 is TGTGCCAGCAGCCGACAGGGGGCGCGAAACGAGCAGTACTTC.

The V and J genes are TRBV7-9 and TRBJ1-2, with a possible D match to TRBD1 (5 bases). V was trimmed by 1 base and J by 9 bases, leaving 9 bases between them. This CDR3 contains 12 residues. Per the germline V gene, CDR1 is SEHNR and CDR2 is FQNEAQ (reference sequence). CDR3 protein: CASSLGPGSYTF. In DNA, the CDR3 is TGTGCCAGCAGCTTAGGACCAGGGAGCTACACCTTC.

The chain recombines TRBV7-9 with TRBJ1-1; D is unclear. The CDR3 has 12 amino acids. Germline V CDR1 and CDR2: SEHNR, FQNEAQ (reference sequence). V was trimmed by 5 bases and J by 8 bases, leaving 12 bases between them. The CDR3 DNA sequence: TGTGCCAGCAGCCGCCTCTCGACGGAAGCTTTCTTT. As protein: CASSRLSTEAFF.

The chain recombines TRBV19 with TRBJ1-5; TRBD1 might be the D (5 bases). The CDR3 runs to 17 residues. The ends were cut back, 7 bases at V and 0 bases at J, with 19 bases in the middle. CDR1 is LNHDA and CDR2 is SQIVND in the germline V gene (reference sequence). This CDR3 is CASTSRKDGHSNQPQHF. The CDR3 DNA reads as TGTGCCAGTACCAGCAGGAAAGATGGACATAGCAATCAGCCCCAGCATTTT.

V usage is TRBV25-1 and J usage is TRBJ1-4; TRBD1 might be the D (5 bases). The ends were cut back, 9 bases at V and 10 bases at J, with 21 bases in the middle. CDR1 and CDR2 from the germline V gene are MGHDK and SYGVNS. This CDR3 is built from 14 residues. This CDR3 is CASNSGSALPKLFF. In DNA form, the CDR3 reads TGTGCCAGTAATTCAGGGAGCGCACTCCCAAAACTGTTTTTT.

This chain links TRBV9 with TRBJ2-1, with TRBD2 as a possible D gene (5 bases). Germline V gives CDR1 SGDLS, CDR2 YYNGEE. The CDR3 spans 14 residues. V was clipped by 4 bases and J by 7 bases, with 15 bases between them. CDR3 DNA sequence: TGTGCCAGCAGCACTAGGGATCAACAAAATGAGCAGTTCTTC. This gives the protein CASSTRDQQNEQFF.

This clone was found a few times. V and J are TRBV11-3 and TRBJ2-7, with D unresolved. The CDR3 runs to 12 residues. CDR1 is SGHNT, CDR2 YENEEA, per germline. V gave up 2 bases and J gave up 4 bases, with 6 bases separating them. The CDR3 DNA is TGTGCCAGCAGCTTATTGGAATACGAGCAGTACTTC. Protein sequence: CASSLLEYEQYF.

V usage is TRBV6-4 and J usage is TRBJ2-1; 10 bases line up with TRBD2. With 4 bases clipped from V and 0 bases from J, the junction kept 0 bases outside the gene matches. This CDR3 region has 15 residues. CDR1 is MRHNA, CDR2 SNTAGT, per germline. The CDR3, as DNA: TGTGCCAGCAGTGCTAGCGGGAGCTCCTACAATGAGCAGTTCTTC. It translates to CASSASGSSYNEQFF.

The V call is TRBV9, the J call TRBJ2-4; tentatively, D is TRBD1 or TRBD2 (5 bases each). Germline CDR1 SGDLS, CDR2 YYNGEE. V was cut by 4 bases and J by 11 bases, with 16 bases left in between. The CDR3 spans 13 residues. CDR3 amino acids: CASSPRNRDLQYF. In DNA form, the CDR3 reads TGTGCCAGCAGCCCGCGGAACCGGGACCTTCAGTACTTC.

The chain has TRBV15 and TRBJ1-4; possibly TRBD1 for D (6 bases). The CDR3 is 13 residues long. In germline, CDR1 is LNHNV, CDR2 YYDKDF (reference sequence). Trimming stripped 3 bases from V and 14 bases from J, with 16 bases between. CDR3 amino acids: CATSSPGGGLLFF. For the CDR3, the DNA is TGTGCCACCAGCAGTCCGGGGGGCGGTTTGCTGTTTTTT.

The gene calls are TRBV10-2 and TRBJ2-7; 7 bases are shared with TRBD1. The V segment lost 6 bases and the J segment 3 bases; nucleotides outside the gene matches: 8. Germline CDR1 and CDR2: WSHSY and SAAADI. The CDR3 consists of 14 residues. CDR3 coding DNA: TGCGCCAGCAGAGAACAGGGGATCCGCTACGAGCAGTACTTC. It is translated as CASREQGIRYEQYF.

This chain links TRBV27 with TRBJ2-7; D might be TRBD1 (6 bases). Germline assignment: CDR1 MNHEY and CDR2 SMNVEV (reference sequence). The V end lost 1 base, the J end lost 1 base, and 8 bases lay between the germline ends. This CDR3 comprises 14 residues. CDR3 sequence reads: CASSLYRESYEQYF. The CDR3 DNA reads TGTGCCAGCAGTTTATACAGGGAATCCTACGAGCAGTACTTC.

The V call is TRBV6-5, the J call TRBJ1-2, with D hard to call. The CDR3 is 13 amino acids. V was clipped by 5 bases and J by 6 bases, with 13 bases between them. Germline values: CDR1 MNHEY, CDR2 SVGAGI. The CDR3 bases are TGTGCCAGCAGTCACGGTGGTCTCAATGGCTACACCTTC. Translated: CASSHGGLNGYTF.

This rearrangement joins TRBV5-4 to TRBJ2-2; 8 nucleotides match TRBD1. Germline CDR1 SGHNT, CDR2 YYREEE (reference sequence). The CDR3 contains 14 residues. The V and J ends lost 4 bases and 7 bases, in that order; junction bases with no gene match: 6. DNA of the CDR3: TGTGCCAGCAGCGTCGACAGGGGTAACGGGGAGCTGTTTTTT. This translates into CASSVDRGNGELFF.

The V and J genes are TRBV9 and TRBJ1-1, with 8 bases matching TRBD1. The CDR3 runs to 14 residues. With 1 base clipped from V and 5 bases from J, the junction kept 4 bases outside the gene matches. Germline CDR1 is SGDLS and CDR2 is YYNGEE. CDR3 nucleotide sequence: TGTGCCAGCAGCGTAACAGGGGGGAGGACTGAAGCTTTCTTT. Its translation: CASSVTGGRTEAFF.

The V call is TRBV6-5, the J call TRBJ1-3; perhaps TRBD1 as D (6 bases). Trimming left V 4 bases short and J 2 bases short, with 15 bases between. The CDR3 covers 16 residues. CDR1 is MNHEY, CDR2 SVGAGI, per germline. The CDR3 protein is CASSFSGAGTGNTIYF. CDR3 in DNA: TGTGCCAGCAGTTTCTCAGGGGCAGGCACTGGAAACACCATATATTTT.

This sequence joins TRBV30 and TRBJ2-7, with a weak D call TRBD1 (6 bases). CDR1 and CDR2 (germline): GTSNPN, SVGIG (reference sequence). Trimming shortened V by 1 base and J by 2 bases, and 12 bases separated the two germline ends. The CDR3 loop spans 14 amino acids. CDR3 loop: CAWSGQESAYEQYF. The DNA of the CDR3 is TGTGCCTGGAGTGGACAGGAGTCTGCCTACGAGCAGTACTTC.

The V gene is TRBV30, the J gene TRBJ2-3; perhaps D is TRBD1 or TRBD2 (7 bases each). Germline assignment: CDR1 GTSNPN and CDR2 SVGIG (reference sequence). This CDR3 contains 15 residues. Trimming pared 2 bases from V and 3 bases from J, leaving 15 bases between. CDR3 coding DNA: TGTGCCTGGAGTCCAGGGGGGGGGCGAACAGATACGCAGTATTTT. Amino acid sequence: CAWSPGGGRTDTQYF.

This clone showed up just a few times. The genes are TRBV10-3 and TRBJ1-1; D gene uncertain. The CDR3 is made up of 13 amino acids. Per the germline V gene, CDR1 is ENHRY and CDR2 is SYGVKD. The ends were cut back, 11 bases at V and 0 bases at J, with 13 bases in the middle. The CDR3 nucleotides are TGTGCCGTCTCGCAAGTTTTGAACACTGAAGCTTTCTTT. Protein product: CAVSQVLNTEAFF.

A single count supports this clone. The V gene is TRBV6-9, the J gene TRBJ1-5, with 7 bases aligning to TRBD1. The V and J ends lost 8 bases and 6 bases, in that order; junction bases with no gene match: 7. The CDR3 spans 13 residues. Looked up from germline, CDR1 is MNHGY and CDR2 is SVAAGI. The CDR3 spells CASGSDRTQPQHF. The DNA of the CDR3 is TGTGCCAGCGGGTCGGACAGGACTCAGCCCCAGCATTTT.

J is TRBJ2-4 and V is TRBV7-9; 9 bases align to TRBD2. CDR1 SEHNR and CDR2 FQNEAQ come from the germline V gene (reference sequence). The CDR3 is 16 residues long. Unmatched junction bases numbered 10, after V lost 4 bases and J lost 6 bases. CDR3 nucleotides: TGTGCCAGCAGCTCTAGTAGACTAGCGGCAAGAAACATTCAGTACTTC. Amino acids: CASSSSRLAARNIQYF.

The rearrangement uses TRBV5-1 and TRBJ2-6; the D gene could be TRBD1 or TRBD2 (5 bases each). V lost 4 bases to trimming and J lost 1 base, with 18 bases between them. The CDR3 has 18 amino acids. Germline assignment: CDR1 SGHRS and CDR2 YFSETQ. CDR3: CASSGDGTTWSGANVLTF. CDR3 DNA: TGCGCCAGCAGCGGGGACGGAACTACATGGTCTGGGGCCAACGTCCTGACTTTC.

The V and J genes are TRBV7-8 and TRBJ1-4; 9 bases match TRBD1. Germline V gives CDR1 SGHVS, CDR2 FQNEAQ. The J segment lost 4 bases and the V segment lost 4 bases, leaving 4 bases of the junction unmatched. The CDR3 is made up of 15 amino acids. This CDR3 reads CASSSRDRDNEKLFF. CDR3 nucleotide sequence: TGTGCCAGCAGCTCCCGGGACAGGGATAATGAAAAACTGTTTTTT.

The chain has TRBV6-6 and TRBJ2-4; the match to TRBD1 covers 7 bases. The trim removed 7 bases at V and 5 bases at J, leaving 8 bases unmatched. The germline V gene has CDR1 MNHNY and CDR2 SVGAGI (reference sequence). The CDR3 is 14 amino acids. In nucleotides, the CDR3 is TGTGCCAGCATTCCCCCGGGACAGCAAAACATTCAGTACTTC. Translated, it gives CASIPPGQQNIQYF.